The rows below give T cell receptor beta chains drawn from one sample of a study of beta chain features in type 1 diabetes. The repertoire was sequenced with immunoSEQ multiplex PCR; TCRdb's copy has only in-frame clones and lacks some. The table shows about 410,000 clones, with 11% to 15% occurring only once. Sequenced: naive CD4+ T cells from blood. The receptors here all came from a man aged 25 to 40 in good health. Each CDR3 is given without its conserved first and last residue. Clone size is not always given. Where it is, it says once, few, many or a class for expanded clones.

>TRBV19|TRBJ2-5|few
ASSIGDTVGTQY
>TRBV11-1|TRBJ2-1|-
ASRTDLGSYNEQF
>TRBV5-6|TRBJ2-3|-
ASSLSGTDTQY
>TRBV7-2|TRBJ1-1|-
ASSLDRTRNTEAF
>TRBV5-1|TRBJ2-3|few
ASSSSGASDTQY
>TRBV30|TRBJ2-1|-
AWSVRLAGASEQF
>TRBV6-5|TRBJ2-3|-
ASRRDRTQY
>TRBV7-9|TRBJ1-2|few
ASSQTDRVLNGYT
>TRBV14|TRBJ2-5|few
ASSQDFLLQETQY
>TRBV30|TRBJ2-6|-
AWWGQGLSPSGANVLT
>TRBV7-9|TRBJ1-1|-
ASSLGTEAF
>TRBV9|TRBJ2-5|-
ASSHESGGSETQY